This T cell receptor beta chain was sequenced in a study of cytomegalovirus exposure and HLA in healthy donors. Both 60 Vbeta primers and 13 Jbeta primers went into the PCR. This table comes from immunoSEQ multiplex PCR, and its TCRdb copy is limited to in-frame clones, with some not included. This table has 100,000 to 130,000 clones, 60% to 75% appearing once. Sample: PBMCs. The sequence came from a man in his thirties or forties in good health and CMV-seronegative.

The CDR3 reads CASRDQGSNTEAFF. CDR3 sequence (DNA): TGTGCCAGCAGAGACCAGGGGTCTAACACTGAAGCTTTCTTT. V and J are TRBV6-1 and TRBJ1-1; possible D gene TRBD1, 6 bases. Trimming cost V 6 bases and J 2 bases, with 13 bases left between them. The CDR3 totals 14 residues. Germline V gene data show CDR1 as MNHNS and CDR2 as SASEGT.